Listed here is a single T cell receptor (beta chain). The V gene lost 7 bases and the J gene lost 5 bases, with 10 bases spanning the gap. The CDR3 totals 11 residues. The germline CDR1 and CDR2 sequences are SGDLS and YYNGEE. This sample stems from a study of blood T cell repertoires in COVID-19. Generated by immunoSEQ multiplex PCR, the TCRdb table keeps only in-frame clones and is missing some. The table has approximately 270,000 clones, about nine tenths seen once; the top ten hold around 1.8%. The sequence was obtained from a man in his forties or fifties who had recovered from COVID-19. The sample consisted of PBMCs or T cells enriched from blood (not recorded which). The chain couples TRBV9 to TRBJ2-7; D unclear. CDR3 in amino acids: CASGTRHEQYF. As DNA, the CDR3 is TGTGCCAGCGGTACTCGCCACGAGCAGTACTTC. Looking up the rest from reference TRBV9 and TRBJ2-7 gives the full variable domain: DSGVTQTPKHLITATGQRVTLRCSPRSGDLSVYWYQQSLDQGLQFLIQYYNGEERAKGNILERFSAQQFPDLHSELNLSSLELGDSALYFCASGTRHEQYFGPGTRLTVT.